These T cell receptor beta chains were read from a single sample in a study of cytomegalovirus exposure and HLA in healthy donors. The method was immunoSEQ multiplex PCR; TCRdb's version includes in-frame clones alone and lacks a portion of them. This table holds 38,000 or so clones. The sample comprised PBMCs. The receptors here all came from a man aged 40-49 years in good health and CMV-seropositive. Each CDR3 is given with its conserved first and last residue. The D gene is left open where the match is weak.

v_call: TRBV4-3
j_call: TRBJ1-1
d_call: TRBD1
cdr3_nt: TGCGCCAGCAGCTCGGGACAGGGGAACACTGAAGCTTTCTTT
cdr3_aa: CASSSGQGNTEAFF

v_call: TRBV27
j_call: TRBJ2-1
d_call: TRBD1
cdr3_nt: TGTGCCAGCAGTTTTCACAGGGGCACGAGCTCCTACAATGAGCAGTTCTTC
cdr3_aa: CASSFHRGTSSYNEQFF

v_call: TRBV11-2
j_call: TRBJ1-3
d_call: TRBD1
cdr3_nt: TGTGCCAGCAGCGGACAGGTTTATGGTTCTGGAAACACCATATATTTT
cdr3_aa: CASSGQVYGSGNTIYF

v_call: TRBV11-2
j_call: TRBJ1-4
d_call: TRBD1
cdr3_nt: TGTGCCAGCAGCTTAGGACAGGGCGGCGAAAAACTGTTTTTT
cdr3_aa: CASSLGQGGEKLFF

v_call: TRBV5-4
j_call: TRBJ2-3
d_call: TRBD2
cdr3_nt: TGTGCCAGCAGCTCCCCGGGACTAGCGGGACCCTTCCCCACAGATACGCAGTATTTT
cdr3_aa: CASSSPGLAGPFPTDTQYF

v_call: TRBV5-1
j_call: TRBJ2-2
d_call: -
cdr3_nt: TGCGCCAGCAGCTCCGGGGCGAACACCGGGGAGCTGTTTTTT
cdr3_aa: CASSSGANTGELFF

v_call: TRBV7-2
j_call: TRBJ2-7
d_call: TRBD2
cdr3_nt: TGTGCCAGCAGCTTAGAGGCGGGAGGATTCTACGAGCAGTACTTC
cdr3_aa: CASSLEAGGFYEQYF

v_call: TRBV29-1
j_call: TRBJ2-5
d_call: TRBD2
cdr3_nt: TGCAGCGTTGTCCTAGCGGGAGATGGGGAGACCCAGTACTTC
cdr3_aa: CSVVLAGDGETQYF

v_call: TRBV28
j_call: TRBJ2-1
d_call: -
cdr3_nt: TGTGCCAGCAATGAGCGGTCGGGTCCTCCACGCAATGAGCAGTTCTTC
cdr3_aa: CASNERSGPPRNEQFF

v_call: TRBV28
j_call: TRBJ1-2
d_call: -
cdr3_nt: TGTGCCAGCAGTTTGGGCCCAGGCTCTAACTATGGCTACACCTTC
cdr3_aa: CASSLGPGSNYGYTF

v_call: TRBV28
j_call: TRBJ1-2
d_call: TRBD1
cdr3_nt: TGTGCCAGCAGAACCACAGGGGGCAATTCGGTTGGCTACACCTTC
cdr3_aa: CASRTTGGNSVGYTF

v_call: TRBV2
j_call: TRBJ1-2
d_call: -
cdr3_nt: TGTGCCAGCAGTGACGACGGGACATCTTATGGCTACACCTTC
cdr3_aa: CASSDDGTSYGYTF

v_call: TRBV28
j_call: TRBJ1-6
d_call: -
cdr3_nt: TGTGCCAGCAGTACGGGGCAGGGGAGGGCACCCCTCCACTTT
cdr3_aa: CASSTGQGRAPLHF

v_call: TRBV4-2
j_call: TRBJ2-3
d_call: TRBD2
cdr3_nt: TGTGCCAGCAGCCAATCCCCCGGGACTAGCGGGAGGGCCGTAGATACGCAGTATTTT
cdr3_aa: CASSQSPGTSGRAVDTQYF

v_call: TRBV11-1
j_call: TRBJ1-1
d_call: TRBD1
cdr3_nt: TGTGCCAGCAGCCCGACAGGGATCGAGGCTTTCTTT
cdr3_aa: CASSPTGIEAFF

v_call: TRBV19
j_call: TRBJ1-5
d_call: -
cdr3_nt: TGTGCCAGTAGTCTACGGACATCCCACCAGCCCCAGCATTTT
cdr3_aa: CASSLRTSHQPQHF

v_call: TRBV11-2
j_call: TRBJ2-3
d_call: -
cdr3_nt: TGTGCCAGCAGCGGCCGGCGGGACGGGACTTCAACTAGCACAGATACGCAGTATTTT
cdr3_aa: CASSGRRDGTSTSTDTQYF

v_call: TRBV6-4
j_call: TRBJ2-7
d_call: -
cdr3_nt: TGTGCCAGCAGTGACGGGAGTACCGGCGAGCAGTACTTC
cdr3_aa: CASSDGSTGEQYF

v_call: TRBV19
j_call: TRBJ2-1
d_call: TRBD2
cdr3_nt: TGTGCCAGTAGTATCAGTGGCGGGAGAGCTCATGAGCAGTTCTTC
cdr3_aa: CASSISGGRAHEQFF

v_call: TRBV19
j_call: TRBJ2-7
d_call: TRBD1
cdr3_nt: TGTGCCAGTAGTATGGACAGGGACCACGAGCAGTACTTC
cdr3_aa: CASSMDRDHEQYF

v_call: TRBV7-9
j_call: TRBJ2-1
d_call: -
cdr3_nt: TGTGCCAGCAGCTTGTTTCCCTATGAGCAGTTCTTC
cdr3_aa: CASSLFPYEQFF

v_call: TRBV7-8
j_call: TRBJ1-4
d_call: -
cdr3_nt: TGTGCCAGCAGTTTAGTCGGGAGCGCGGGTTCGGAAAAACTGTTTTTT
cdr3_aa: CASSLVGSAGSEKLFF

v_call: TRBV20-1
j_call: TRBJ2-1
d_call: -
cdr3_nt: TGCAGTGCCCCGACTGGAAATGAGCAGTTCTTC
cdr3_aa: CSAPTGNEQFF

v_call: TRBV2
j_call: TRBJ1-5
d_call: -
cdr3_nt: TGTGCCAGCAGTGAGAGCGGTTATAGCAATCAGCCCCAGCATTTT
cdr3_aa: CASSESGYSNQPQHF

v_call: TRBV6-4
j_call: TRBJ2-3
d_call: TRBD2
cdr3_nt: TGTGCCAGCAGTGGGACTAGCGGAGCAGATACGCAGTATTTT
cdr3_aa: CASSGTSGADTQYF

v_call: TRBV27
j_call: TRBJ2-6
d_call: -
cdr3_nt: TGTGCCAGCAGTAGTAGGGAGTCCGGGGCCAACGTCCTGACTTTC
cdr3_aa: CASSSRESGANVLTF

v_call: TRBV10-1
j_call: TRBJ2-7
d_call: TRBD2
cdr3_nt: TGCGCCAACCCACGGGAGGGGCGGGAAGGGTCCCAGTACTTC
cdr3_aa: CANPREGREGSQYF

v_call: TRBV5-1
j_call: TRBJ1-3
d_call: TRBD1
cdr3_nt: TGCGCCAGCAGCCCCGGGACAGTTGGAAACACCATATATTTT
cdr3_aa: CASSPGTVGNTIYF

v_call: TRBV7-2
j_call: TRBJ1-2
d_call: TRBD1
cdr3_nt: TGTGCCGGACAGGGGTCGAACTATGGCTACACCTTC
cdr3_aa: CAGQGSNYGYTF

v_call: TRBV5-1
j_call: TRBJ1-4
d_call: -
cdr3_nt: TGCGCCAGCCGTGTTGGGGAGAGTAATGAAAAACTGTTTTTT
cdr3_aa: CASRVGESNEKLFF

v_call: TRBV7-2
j_call: TRBJ2-1
d_call: TRBD2
cdr3_nt: TGTGCCAGCAGCTTACGGTGGCTAGCGGGAGGGCCTAGGGATGAGCAGTTCTTC
cdr3_aa: CASSLRWLAGGPRDEQFF

v_call: TRBV18
j_call: TRBJ1-1
d_call: -
cdr3_nt: TGTGCCAGCCAAGCTAGAGGCGGGAGGGGTATGAACACTGAAGCTTTCTTT
cdr3_aa: CASQARGGRGMNTEAFF

v_call: TRBV30
j_call: TRBJ2-7
d_call: -
cdr3_nt: TGTGCCTGGAGACCGCAGGGCGGTTACGAGCAGTACTTC
cdr3_aa: CAWRPQGGYEQYF

v_call: TRBV6-5
j_call: TRBJ1-1
d_call: TRBD1
cdr3_nt: TGTGCCAGCAGGGGACAGATGAACACTGAAGCTTTCTTT
cdr3_aa: CASRGQMNTEAFF

v_call: TRBV10-1
j_call: TRBJ1-6
d_call: -
cdr3_nt: TGCGCCAGCAGTGAGTCCGGGGGGCCGTCACCCCTCCACTTT
cdr3_aa: CASSESGGPSPLHF

v_call: TRBV29-1
j_call: TRBJ1-5
d_call: -
cdr3_nt: TGCAGCCCCCGAGGGGCAGGGGACGGTCAGCCCCAGCATTTT
cdr3_aa: CSPRGAGDGQPQHF

v_call: TRBV7-9
j_call: TRBJ2-2
d_call: -
cdr3_nt: TGTGCCAGCAGCACGACTTCCTTAAGCGGCACCGGGGAGCTGTTTTTT
cdr3_aa: CASSTTSLSGTGELFF

v_call: TRBV7-3
j_call: TRBJ2-1
d_call: TRBD1
cdr3_nt: TGTGCCAGCAGCTTAACGGGACAGGCTTGGGATGAGCAGTTCTTC
cdr3_aa: CASSLTGQAWDEQFF

v_call: TRBV7-8
j_call: TRBJ2-7
d_call: -
cdr3_nt: TGTGCCAGCAGCTTACCCCAATTGGGGGGGCCCCACGAGCAGTACTTC
cdr3_aa: CASSLPQLGGPHEQYF

v_call: TRBV14
j_call: TRBJ2-1
d_call: TRBD2
cdr3_nt: TGTGCCAGCAGCCAAATAATAGCGGGGCCCCACTTCTTC
cdr3_aa: CASSQIIAGPHFF

v_call: TRBV4-3
j_call: TRBJ2-2
d_call: TRBD2
cdr3_nt: TGCGCCAGCAGCCAAGTAATCGGGCGGGAGGGGGACACCGGGGAGCTGTTTTTT
cdr3_aa: CASSQVIGREGDTGELFF

v_call: TRBV10-3
j_call: TRBJ2-1
d_call: -
cdr3_nt: TGTGCCATCAGTGACCGGACTACCTCTGATGAGCAGTTCTTC
cdr3_aa: CAISDRTTSDEQFF

v_call: TRBV7-9
j_call: TRBJ1-6
d_call: -
cdr3_nt: TGTGCCAGCAGCTATACAGATAATTCACCCCTCCACTTT
cdr3_aa: CASSYTDNSPLHF

v_call: TRBV14
j_call: TRBJ2-5
d_call: -
cdr3_nt: TGTGCCAGCAGCTTGGGGGCGGTGGAGACCCAGTACTTC
cdr3_aa: CASSLGAVETQYF

v_call: TRBV5-1
j_call: TRBJ1-1
d_call: -
cdr3_nt: TGCGCCAGCAGCTTGGGAAGGGCACTAGTGAACACTGAAGCTTTCTTT
cdr3_aa: CASSLGRALVNTEAFF